This TCR beta chain was profiled in a study of T cell responses to AZD1222 COVID-19 vaccine (dated by TCRdb to the early 2020s). With regard to the full study: AZD1222 recipients whose second dose came at about 4 weeks and those whose second dose came at about 12 weeks were combined into one group, since spike-specific TCR depth and breadth did not differ between the two schedules. TCR sequencing covered 233 trial participants: 200 to 210 given two doses of AZD1222 and approximately 26 given two doses of MenACWY control vaccine. Enrollment into the trials was organized by age into subgroups of 18-55, 56-69 and 70-plus years, and those subgroups contained about 160, 30 and 59 TCR-sequenced participants, respectively.

A remark on this clone: Its antigen remains undetermined. The sample holds no much larger clone one base away, and base qualities are not on file.

The time point label corresponds to: baseline before first vaccination. Samples from vaccinated people were obtained from the UK trials COV001 and COV002, which included a single-blind randomized controlled phase 2/3 trial of AZD1222 (ChAdOx1 nCoV-19) in healthy adults. Trial participant PBMC samples were collected at day 0 and day 28 after the second dose for TCRbeta chain sequencing. The CDR3 regions of human TCRbeta chains were analyzed by immunosequencing. The source study handled its data this way. TCRs in the repertoires were compared against a reference library of SARS-CoV-2-specific TCRs that had been generated with the MIRA antigen-specificity platform. Breadth was defined as the fraction of unique TCRs that were SARS-CoV-2-associated. Depth was defined as the fraction of total T cells that were SARS-CoV-2-associated. Using the MIRA data, each spike-specific TCR was assigned both to the spike region to which the TCR was reactive and to a CD4 or CD8 class. Log10-transformed breadth and depth values were compared by one-way ANOVA with Sidak's multiple comparisons tests. Entries here come from immuneACCESS through TCRdb and include only in-frame sequences with V and J called. Some clones fail to appear in such tables; in the studies checked, an unresolved V gene covers under half of the shortfall, and the cause of the remainder is unknown. V and J calls and clone size are copied from that table; D and trimming were computed from the DNA. The sample records about 120,000 clones, over 75% of which are singletons. The top ten hold approximately 3.3% of the sample.

General findings and caveats noted by the study authors: Participants were mostly white British, with more females than males. The authors suggested clonal diversity may have been underestimated. Epitopes outside the regions mutated in the B.1.351 and B.1.1.7 variants were reportedly recognized by nearly half of the unique spike-specific TCRs. Conclusions about previously exposed vaccinees were limited because only six or seven AZD1222 recipients were SARS-CoV-2 seropositive at baseline. Spike-specific TCR breadth and depth rose significantly after two AZD1222 doses compared with day 0 and with MenACWY recipients. No day 14 peak-response samples were available, so repertoires were characterized only after the peak T cell response. The 56-69-year group was small, and its depth increase did not reach significance, likely because of low power. Vaccine-associated CD4 TCRs spanned the whole spike protein, with dominant responses in regions 160-218 and 743-854.

The material was peripheral blood, obtained on day 0 of AZD1222 vaccination. This TCR came from an adult in good health.

The CDR3 amino acid sequence is: CASSLVGGANTEAFF. The bases read TGCGCCAGCAGCTTGGTAGGGGGGGCAAACACTGAAGCTTTCTTT. The V and J segments used are TRBV5-1 and TRBJ1-1; tentative D gene TRBD1, with 6 bases matching. The germline V gene sets CDR1 to SGHRS and CDR2 to YFSETQ. The CDR3 runs 15 residues from the cysteine to the phenylalanine. Solely the CDR3 DNA is kept, with 45 bases framed from the first base. The V end loses 0 bases and the J end loses 2 bases, and a stretch of 11 bases separates them.